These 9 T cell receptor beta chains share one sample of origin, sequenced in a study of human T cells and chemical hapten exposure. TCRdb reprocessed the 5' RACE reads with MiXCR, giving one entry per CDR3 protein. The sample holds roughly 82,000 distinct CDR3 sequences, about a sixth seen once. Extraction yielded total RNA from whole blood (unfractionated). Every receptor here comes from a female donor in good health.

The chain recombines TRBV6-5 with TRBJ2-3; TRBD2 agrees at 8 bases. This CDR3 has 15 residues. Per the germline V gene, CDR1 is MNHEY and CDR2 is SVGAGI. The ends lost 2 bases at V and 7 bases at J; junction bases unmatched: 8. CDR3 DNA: TGTGCCAGCAGTTACCGAGCGGGAGAAGGATATACGCAGTATTTT. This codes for CASSYRAGEGYTQYF.

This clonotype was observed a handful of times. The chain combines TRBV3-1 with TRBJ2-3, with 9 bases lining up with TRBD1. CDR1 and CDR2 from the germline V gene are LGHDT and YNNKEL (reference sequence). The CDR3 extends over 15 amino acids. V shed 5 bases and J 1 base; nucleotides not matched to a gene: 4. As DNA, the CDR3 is TGTGCCAGCAGCGCGGGACAGGGCCGCACAGATACGCAGTATTTT. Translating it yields CASSAGQGRTDTQYF.

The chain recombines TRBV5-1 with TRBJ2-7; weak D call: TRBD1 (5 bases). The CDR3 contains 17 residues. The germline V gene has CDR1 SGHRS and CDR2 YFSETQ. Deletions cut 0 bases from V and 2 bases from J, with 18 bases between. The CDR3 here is CASSLGDSRIIPYEQYF. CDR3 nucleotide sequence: TGCGCCAGCAGCTTGGGAGACAGCCGTATAATCCCCTACGAGCAGTACTTC.

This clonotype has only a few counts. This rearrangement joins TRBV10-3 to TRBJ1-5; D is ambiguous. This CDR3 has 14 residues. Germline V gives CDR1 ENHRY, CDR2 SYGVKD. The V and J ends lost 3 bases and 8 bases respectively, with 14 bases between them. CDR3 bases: TGTGCCATCAGTGATTTGGGTCCCCGGGAGCCCCAGCATTTT. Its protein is CAISDLGPREPQHF.

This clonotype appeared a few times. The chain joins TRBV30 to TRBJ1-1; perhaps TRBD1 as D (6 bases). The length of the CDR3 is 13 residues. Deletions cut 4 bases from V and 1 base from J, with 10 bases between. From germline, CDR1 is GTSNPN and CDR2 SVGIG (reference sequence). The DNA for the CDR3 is TGTGCCTGGACAGGGGCAAAGAACACTGAAGCTTTCTTT. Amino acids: CAWTGAKNTEAFF.

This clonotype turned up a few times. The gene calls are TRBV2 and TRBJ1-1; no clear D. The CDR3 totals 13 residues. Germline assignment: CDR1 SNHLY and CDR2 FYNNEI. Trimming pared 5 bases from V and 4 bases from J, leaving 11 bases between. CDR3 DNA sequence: TGTGCCAGCAGTCGTCTTCGGGGCACTGAAGCTTTCTTT. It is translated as CASSRLRGTEAFF.

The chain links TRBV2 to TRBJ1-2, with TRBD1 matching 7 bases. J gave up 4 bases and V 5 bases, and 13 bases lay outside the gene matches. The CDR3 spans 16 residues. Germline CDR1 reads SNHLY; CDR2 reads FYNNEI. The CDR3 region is CASSPKIEGARYGYTF. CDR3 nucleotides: TGTGCCAGCAGTCCAAAAATAGAGGGGGCGCGCTATGGCTACACCTTC.

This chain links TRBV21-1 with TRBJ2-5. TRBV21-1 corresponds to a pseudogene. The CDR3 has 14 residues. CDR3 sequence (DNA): TGTGCCAGCAGCAAGTGGAAATTTAAAGAGACCCAGTACTTC. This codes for CASSKWKFKETQYF.

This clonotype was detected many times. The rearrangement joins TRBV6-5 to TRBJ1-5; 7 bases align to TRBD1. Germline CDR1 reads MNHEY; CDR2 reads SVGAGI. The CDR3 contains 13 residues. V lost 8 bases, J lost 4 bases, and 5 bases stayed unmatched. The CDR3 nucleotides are TGTGCCAGCGGGGGACAGCAAAATCAGCCCCAGCATTTT. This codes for CASGGQQNQPQHF.